The present TCR beta chain was sequenced within a study of blood T cell repertoires in COVID-19. Study-level background: Sample material is recorded as cDNA or gDNA derived from T cells, B-cell-depleted T cells, or PBMCs.

Original data processing: For nucleated cells, counts were estimated from reference gene primer amplification. Here immunoSEQ multiplex PCR was the method, and the copy in TCRdb shows in-frame clones only, minus some. V, J and clone size are those of that table, while D and trimming were read from the DNA. The sample holds around 260,000 clones, 85% seen once. Germline V gene lookup returns CDR1 MNHNY and CDR2 SVGAGI (reference sequence). The CDR3 has 15 residues. The V segment lost 2 bases and the J segment 6 bases; nucleotides outside the gene matches: 4. The specimen sequenced was peripheral blood. V and J are TRBV6-6 and TRBJ2-1, with 10 bases matching TRBD1. The clonotype was recovered from a human donor in a cohort sampled during active COVID-19. The CDR3 DNA reads as TGTGCCAGCAGTTACCCGGGACAGGGGAGCAATGAGCAGTTCTTC. Its protein is CASSYPGQGSNEQFF.